One and the same sample provided the 8 T cell receptor beta chains below, sequenced in a study of blood T cell repertoires in COVID-19. TCRdb's table, derived via immunoSEQ multiplex PCR, lists solely in-frame clones and lacks some. The data show 250,000 to 300,000 clones, 75% to 90% seen once. The sample comprised peripheral blood. Source of these receptors: a man in his forties with acute or convalescent COVID-19.

V gene TRBV10-3 combines with J gene TRBJ2-7; 15 bases match TRBD2. After removal of 0 bases from V and 3 bases from J, the junction contained 0 bases not matched to a gene. Germline CDR1 and CDR2: ENHRY and SYGVKD. This CDR3 is 16 amino acids long. The chain's CDR3 is CAISESGLAGGYEQYF. The CDR3 bases are TGTGCCATCAGTGAGTCGGGACTAGCGGGGGGCTACGAGCAGTACTTC.

The chain combines TRBV27 with TRBJ2-2; D remains unclear. The V end lost 2 bases, the J end lost 8 bases, and 6 bases lay between the germline ends. The CDR3 is 12 residues long. In germline, CDR1 is MNHEY, CDR2 SMNVEV (reference sequence). The CDR3 loop is CASSLSRGELFF. In nucleotides, the CDR3 is TGTGCCAGCAGTTTAAGCAGGGGGGAGCTGTTTTTT.

As regards this clone: Other DNA sequences in this sample translate to the same CDR3. The V gene is TRBV20-1, the J gene TRBJ1-2; a weak D match, TRBD1 (6 bases). Germline lookup yields CDR1 DFQATT and CDR2 SNEGSKA (reference sequence). Deletions cut 3 bases from V and 4 bases from J, with 6 bases between. There are 11 residues in the CDR3. CDR3 DNA sequence: TGCAGTGCTAGGGACAGCTATGGCTACACCTTC. Amino acids: CSARDSYGYTF.

J is TRBJ1-1 and V is TRBV12-3 or TRBV12-4; D remains unclear. With 2 bases removed from V and 7 bases from J, the gap between germline ends came to 11 bases. The CDR3 contains 13 residues. CDR3 nucleotide sequence: TGTGCCAGCAGTTTAAAGCCCCCCCTTGAAGCTTTCTTT. Translating it yields CASSLKPPLEAFF.

The chain couples TRBV7-2 to TRBJ1-2; 10 nucleotides match TRBD1. Trimming cost V 5 bases and J 5 bases; bases outside gene matches: 5. This CDR3 contains 14 residues. The germline V gene has CDR1 SGHTA and CDR2 FQGNSA. DNA for the CDR3: TGTGCCAGCAGCCCCGGGACAGGGGCATATGGCTACACCTTC. Translation gives CASSPGTGAYGYTF.

The chain employs TRBV6-5 and TRBJ2-1; D may be TRBD2 (7 bases). This CDR3 comprises 15 residues. The V and J ends lost 2 bases and 6 bases respectively, with 14 bases between them. Germline CDR1 is MNHEY and CDR2 is SVGAGI. The CDR3 is CASSYGGGRFNEQFF. The CDR3 DNA reads TGTGCCAGCAGTTACGGCGGGGGCAGGTTCAATGAGCAGTTCTTC.

J is TRBJ1-3 and V is TRBV9; no clear D gene. CDR1 is SGDLS, CDR2 YYNGEE, per germline. The CDR3 extends over 17 amino acids. V lost 4 bases to trimming and J lost 2 bases, with 19 bases between them. CDR3 sequence: CASSLPSGEEAGNTIYF. CDR3 DNA: TGTGCCAGCAGCCTGCCGAGCGGGGAGGAGGCTGGAAACACCATATATTTT.

The genes are TRBV6-5 and TRBJ1-1; D might be TRBD1 (5 bases). Trimming shortened V by 6 bases and J by 7 bases, and 12 bases separated the two germline ends. The CDR3 has 12 amino acids. The V gene's germline CDR1 is MNHEY and CDR2 SVGAGI. This CDR3 reads CASRVGVSEAFF. The CDR3 DNA is TGTGCCAGCAGGGTAGGGGTCAGTGAAGCTTTCTTT.